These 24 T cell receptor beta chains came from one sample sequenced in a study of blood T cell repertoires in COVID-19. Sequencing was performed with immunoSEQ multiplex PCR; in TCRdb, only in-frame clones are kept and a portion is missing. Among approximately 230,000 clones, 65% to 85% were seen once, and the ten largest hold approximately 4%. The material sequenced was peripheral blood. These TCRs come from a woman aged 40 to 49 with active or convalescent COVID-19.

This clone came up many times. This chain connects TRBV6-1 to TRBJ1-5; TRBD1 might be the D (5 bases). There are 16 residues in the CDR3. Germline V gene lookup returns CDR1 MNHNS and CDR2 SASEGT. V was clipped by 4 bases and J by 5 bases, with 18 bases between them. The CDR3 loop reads CASSALSETAYQPQHF. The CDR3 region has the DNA TGTGCCAGCAGTGCCCTCTCCGAGACAGCTTATCAGCCCCAGCATTTT.

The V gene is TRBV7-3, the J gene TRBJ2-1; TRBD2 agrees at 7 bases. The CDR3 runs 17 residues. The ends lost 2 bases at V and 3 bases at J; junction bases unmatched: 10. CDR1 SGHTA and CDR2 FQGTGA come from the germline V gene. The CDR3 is CASSLSPPGGGYNEQFF. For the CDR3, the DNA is TGTGCCAGCAGCTTATCGCCCCCTGGCGGGGGCTACAATGAGCAGTTCTTC. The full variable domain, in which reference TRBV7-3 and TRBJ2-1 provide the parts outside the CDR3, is GAGVSQTPSNKVTEKGKYVELRCDPISGHTALYWYRQSLGQGPEFLIYFQGTGAADDSGLPNDRFFAVRPEGSVSTLKIQRTERGDSAVYLCASSLSPPGGGYNEQFFGPGTRLTVL.

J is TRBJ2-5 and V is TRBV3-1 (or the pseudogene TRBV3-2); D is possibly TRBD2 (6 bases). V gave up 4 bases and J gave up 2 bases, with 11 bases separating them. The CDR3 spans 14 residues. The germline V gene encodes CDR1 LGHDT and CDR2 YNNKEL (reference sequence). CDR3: CASSPGLQQETQYF. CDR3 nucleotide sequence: TGTGCCAGCAGCCCGGGACTTCAACAAGAGACCCAGTACTTC.

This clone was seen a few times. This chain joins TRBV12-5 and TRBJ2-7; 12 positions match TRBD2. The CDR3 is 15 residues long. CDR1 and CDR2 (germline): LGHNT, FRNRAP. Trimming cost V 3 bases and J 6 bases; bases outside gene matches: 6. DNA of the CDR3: TGTGCTAGTGGTTTTCGACTAGCGGGGGAGAGCGAGCAGTACGTC. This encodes CASGFRLAGESEQYV.

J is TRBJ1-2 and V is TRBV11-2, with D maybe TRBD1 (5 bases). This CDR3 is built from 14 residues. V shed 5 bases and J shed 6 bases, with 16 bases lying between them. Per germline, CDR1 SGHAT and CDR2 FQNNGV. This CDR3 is CASSPFRGVHGYTF. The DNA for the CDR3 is TGTGCCAGCAGCCCATTTCGGGGGGTACATGGCTACACCTTC.

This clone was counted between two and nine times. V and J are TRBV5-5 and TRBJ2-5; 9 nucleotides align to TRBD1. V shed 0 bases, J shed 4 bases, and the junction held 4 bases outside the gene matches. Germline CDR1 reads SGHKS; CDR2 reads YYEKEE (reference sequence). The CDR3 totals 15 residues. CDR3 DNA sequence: TGTGCCAGCAGCTTGGTACAGGGGGCCGTAGAGACCCAGTACTTC. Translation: CASSLVQGAVETQYF.

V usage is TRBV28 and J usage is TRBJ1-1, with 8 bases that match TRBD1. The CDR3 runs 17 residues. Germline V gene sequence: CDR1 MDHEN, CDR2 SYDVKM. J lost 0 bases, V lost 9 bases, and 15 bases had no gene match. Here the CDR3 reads CASSLPDRVYMNTEAFF. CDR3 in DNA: TGTGCCAGTTCACTCCCGGACAGGGTATATATGAACACTGAAGCTTTCTTT.

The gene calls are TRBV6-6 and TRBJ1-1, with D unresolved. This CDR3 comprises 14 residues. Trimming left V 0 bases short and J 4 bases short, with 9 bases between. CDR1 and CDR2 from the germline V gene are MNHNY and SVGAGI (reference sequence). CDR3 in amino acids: CASSYSSVVTEAFF. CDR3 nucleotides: TGTGCCAGCAGTTACTCGAGCGTAGTCACTGAAGCTTTCTTT.

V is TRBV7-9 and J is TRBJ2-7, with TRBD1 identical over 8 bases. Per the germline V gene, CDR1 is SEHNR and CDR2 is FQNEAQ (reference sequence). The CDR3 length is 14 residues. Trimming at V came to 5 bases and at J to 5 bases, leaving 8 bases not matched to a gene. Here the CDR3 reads CASSPWTGNNEQYF. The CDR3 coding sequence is TGTGCCAGCAGCCCCTGGACAGGGAATAACGAGCAGTACTTC.

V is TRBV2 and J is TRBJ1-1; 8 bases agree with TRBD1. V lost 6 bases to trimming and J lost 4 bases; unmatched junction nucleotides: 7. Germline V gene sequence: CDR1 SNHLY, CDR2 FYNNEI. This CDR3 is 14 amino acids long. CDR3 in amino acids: CASSAGGRGTEAFF. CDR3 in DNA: TGTGCCAGCAGCGCAGGGGGCAGAGGCACTGAAGCTTTCTTT.

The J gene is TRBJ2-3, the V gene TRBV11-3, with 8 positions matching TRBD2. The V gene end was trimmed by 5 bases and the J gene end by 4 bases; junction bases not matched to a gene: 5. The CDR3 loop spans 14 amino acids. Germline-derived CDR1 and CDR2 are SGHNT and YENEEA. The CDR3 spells CASSPDGGADTQYF. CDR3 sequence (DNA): TGTGCCAGCAGCCCCGACGGGGGGGCAGATACGCAGTATTTT.

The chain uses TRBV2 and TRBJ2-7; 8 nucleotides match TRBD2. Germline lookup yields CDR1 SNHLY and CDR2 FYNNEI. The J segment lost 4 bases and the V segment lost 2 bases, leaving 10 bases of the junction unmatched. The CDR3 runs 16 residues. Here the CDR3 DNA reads TGTGCCAGCAGTGAAAACGTGGCGGGGGGCCGTTACGAGCAGTACTTC. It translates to CASSENVAGGRYEQYF.

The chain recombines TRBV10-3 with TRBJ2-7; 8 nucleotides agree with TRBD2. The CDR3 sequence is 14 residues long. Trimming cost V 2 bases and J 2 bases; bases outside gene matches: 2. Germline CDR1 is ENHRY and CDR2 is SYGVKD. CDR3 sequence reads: CAISEAGGTYEQYV. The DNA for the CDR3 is TGTGCCATCAGTGAGGCGGGGGGTACCTACGAGCAGTACGTC.

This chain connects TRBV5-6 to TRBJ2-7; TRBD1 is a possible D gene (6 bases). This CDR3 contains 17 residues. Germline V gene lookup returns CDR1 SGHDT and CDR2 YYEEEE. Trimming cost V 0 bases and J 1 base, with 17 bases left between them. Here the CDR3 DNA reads TGTGCCAGCAGCTTGGGAACAGGGAGAAGTCGGTCCTACGAGCAGTACTTC. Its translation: CASSLGTGRSRSYEQYF.

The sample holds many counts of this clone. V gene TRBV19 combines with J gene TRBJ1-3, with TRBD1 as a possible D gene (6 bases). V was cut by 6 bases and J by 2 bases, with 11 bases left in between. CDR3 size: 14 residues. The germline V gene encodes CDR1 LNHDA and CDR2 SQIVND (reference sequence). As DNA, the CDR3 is TGTGCCAGTAGCGAACAGGGTACTGGAAACACCATATATTTT. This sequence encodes CASSEQGTGNTIYF.

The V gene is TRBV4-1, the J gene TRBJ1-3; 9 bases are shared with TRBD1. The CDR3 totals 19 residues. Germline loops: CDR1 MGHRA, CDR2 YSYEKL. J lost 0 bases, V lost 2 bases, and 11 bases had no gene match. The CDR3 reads CASSQLREGTGNSGNTIYF. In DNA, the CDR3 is TGCGCCAGCAGCCAACTACGAGAAGGGACAGGGAACTCTGGAAACACCATATATTTT.

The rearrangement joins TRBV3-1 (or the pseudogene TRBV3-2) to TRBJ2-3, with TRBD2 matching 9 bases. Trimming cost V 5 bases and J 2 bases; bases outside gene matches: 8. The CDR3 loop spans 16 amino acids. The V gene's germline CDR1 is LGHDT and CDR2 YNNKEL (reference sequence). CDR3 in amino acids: CASSGLAGLITDTQYF. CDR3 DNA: TGTGCCAGCAGCGGGCTAGCGGGGTTGATCACAGATACGCAGTATTTT.

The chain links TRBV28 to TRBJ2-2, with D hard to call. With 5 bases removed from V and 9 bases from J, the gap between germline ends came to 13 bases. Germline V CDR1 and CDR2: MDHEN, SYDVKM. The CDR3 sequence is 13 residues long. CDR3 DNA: TGTGCCAGCAGTCCCCCGAGTCGTCGGGAGCTGTTTTTT. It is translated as CASSPPSRRELFF.

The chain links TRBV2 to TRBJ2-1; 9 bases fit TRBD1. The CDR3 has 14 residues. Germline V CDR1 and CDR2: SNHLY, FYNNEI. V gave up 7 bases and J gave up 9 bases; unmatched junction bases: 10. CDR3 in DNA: TGTGCCAGCATTACGGACAGGGGCATTGGTGAGCAGTTCTTC. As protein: CASITDRGIGEQFF.

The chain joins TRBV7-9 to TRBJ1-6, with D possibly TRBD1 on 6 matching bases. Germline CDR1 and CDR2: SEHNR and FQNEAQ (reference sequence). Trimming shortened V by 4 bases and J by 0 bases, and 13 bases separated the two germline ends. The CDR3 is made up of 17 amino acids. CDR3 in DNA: TGTGCCAGCAGCTCAGGGGAACTAAGCTCCTATAATTCACCCCTCCACTTT. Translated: CASSSGELSSYNSPLHF.

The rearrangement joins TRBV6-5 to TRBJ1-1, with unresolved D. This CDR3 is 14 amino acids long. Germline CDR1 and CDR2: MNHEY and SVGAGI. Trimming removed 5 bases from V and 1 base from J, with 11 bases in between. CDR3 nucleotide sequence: TGTGCCAGCAGTCCGACGGAGGAGAACACTGAAGCTTTCTTT. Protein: CASSPTEENTEAFF.

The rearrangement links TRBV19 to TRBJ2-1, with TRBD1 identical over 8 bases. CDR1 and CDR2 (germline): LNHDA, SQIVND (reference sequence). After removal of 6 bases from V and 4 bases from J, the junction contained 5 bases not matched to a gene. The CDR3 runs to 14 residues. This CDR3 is CASSYRTGYNEQFF. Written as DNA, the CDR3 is TGTGCCAGTAGCTATCGGACAGGGTACAATGAGCAGTTCTTC.

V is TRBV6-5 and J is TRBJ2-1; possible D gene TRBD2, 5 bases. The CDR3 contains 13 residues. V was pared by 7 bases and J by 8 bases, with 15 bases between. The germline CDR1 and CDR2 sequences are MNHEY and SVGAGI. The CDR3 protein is CASTPDSGYEQFF. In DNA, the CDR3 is TGTGCCAGCACCCCCGATTCGGGGTATGAGCAGTTCTTC.

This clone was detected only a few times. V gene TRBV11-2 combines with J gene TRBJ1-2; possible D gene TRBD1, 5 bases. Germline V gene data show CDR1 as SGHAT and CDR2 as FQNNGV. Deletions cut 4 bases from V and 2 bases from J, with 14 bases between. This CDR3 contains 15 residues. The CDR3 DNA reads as TGTGCCAGCAGCTCTCTCGGGGGGTTAAACTATGGCTACACCTTC. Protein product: CASSSLGGLNYGYTF.